A single T cell receptor (beta chain) is shown here with its context. Its target is unknown. The immunoSEQ assay was version 4, run in survey mode. The method was immunoSEQ multiplex PCR; TCRdb's version includes in-frame clones alone and lacks a portion of them. Seen here are over 30,000 clones, 82% observed once, and the top ten hold 5% to 7%. This entry is derived from a study of persistence of HIV-infected CD4 T cells. Study details: Donors were ART-treated; their CMV- and Gag-responding CD4+ T cells were isolated. General study findings and limits: Degenerate expanded CDR3beta sequences were enriched among CMV- and Gag-responding cells.

Germline CDR1 is MDHEN and CDR2 is SYDVKM. V dropped 5 bases and J dropped 2; count of bases not matched to a gene: 2. The CDR3 is made up of 13 amino acids. Cells were stimulated with CMV-infected fibroblast lysates at approximately 10 ug/mL. Sorted nonresponding memory CD4+ T cells were CD40L-negative, CD69-negative, CD45RO-high. Donors had undetectable plasma HIV-1 RNA, under 50 copies/mL, for 4+ years. An approximately 19-hour stimulation of CD8-depleted PBMCs used anti-CD28/CD49d costimulation, CD40-blocking antibody and enfuvirtide. This sample comprised CD4+ T cells sorted from PBMCs after roughly 18-hour stimulation, obtained from a patient who received antiretroviral therapy. The sequence was obtained from an adult woman with HIV who was CMV-seropositive. The chain carries TRBV28 and TRBJ1-1; TRBD1 aligns across 7 bases. The CDR3 DNA follows: TGTGCCAGCAGTCGACAGGGAAACACTGAAGCTTTCTTT. Residues: CASSRQGNTEAFF.